Listed below are T cell receptor beta chains from one sample, sequenced in a study of Graves' ophthalmopathy and Graves' hyperthyroidism. TCRdb recomputed calls from the multiplex PCR reads with MiXCR, one row per CDR3 protein. The sample has 740,000 or so distinct CDR3 sequences; roughly 41% are singletons. The sequenced sample was peripheral blood. The receptor source for this set is an adult man with Graves' ophthalmopathy. Each CDR3 is given with its conserved first and last residue. Fields, in order: D gene, J gene, V gene, clone size, CDR3 length, CDR3 protein, CDR3 DNA. A D gene is named only where the DNA matches it firmly. Size values are once, few and many counts, or a class for expanded clones, and some rows have none.

TRBD1	TRBJ1-1	TRBV10-3	.	14	CASREGQGGAEAFF	TGTGCCAGCAGGGAGGGACAGGGGGGCGCTGAAGCTTTCTTT
TRBD2	TRBJ2-5	TRBV15	.	16	CATSRRLAGPQETQYF	TGTGCCACCAGCAGGAGACTAGCGGGCCCACAAGAGACCCAGTACTTC
.	TRBJ1-2	TRBV2	.	13	CASSEARLLIYAF	TGTGCCAGCAGTGAAGCGAGATTACTGATCTACGCCTTC
.	TRBJ2-2	TRBV25-1	few	16	CASSSPRGLPTGELFF	TGTGCCAGCAGTTCCCCTCGTGGACTACCCACCGGGGAGCTGTTTTTT
.	TRBJ1-5	TRBV24-1	many	14	CASSFSGGGQPQHF	TGTGCCAGCAGTTTCTCGGGGGGGGGTCAGCCCCAGCATTTT
TRBD1	TRBJ1-4	TRBV5-1	few	15	CASSRGTGKNEKLFF	TGCGCCAGCAGCCGTGGGACAGGGAAAAATGAAAAACTGTTTTTT
.	TRBJ1-2	TRBV7-2	.	14	CASCFGGQTFGYTF	TGTGCCAGCTGCTTTGGGGGGCAGACTTTCGGCTACACCTTC
.	TRBJ2-7	TRBV29-1	many	12	CSVEASSYEQYF	TGCAGCGTTGAGGCCAGCTCCTACGAGCAGTACTTC
.	TRBJ2-5	TRBV4-2	few	14	CASRAFGALETQYF	TGTGCCAGCAGGGCTTTCGGGGCTCTCGAGACCCAGTACTTC
TRBD1	TRBJ2-7	TRBV7-2	many	14	CASSSTGSVYEQYF	TGTGCCAGCAGCTCGACAGGGAGTGTCTACGAGCAGTACTTC
TRBD1	TRBJ1-4	TRBV20-1	.	16	CSARDSSQGPNEKLFF	TGCAGTGCTAGAGATTCCTCACAGGGGCCTAATGAAAAACTGTTTTTT
.	TRBJ2-7	TRBV5-1	many	15	CASSLANGPKREQYF	TGCGCCAGCAGCTTGGCCAACGGTCCCAAACGGGAGCAGTACTTC
.	TRBJ2-7	TRBV9	few	13	CASSVSRYYEQYF	TGTGCCAGCAGCGTTAGTAGATACTACGAGCAGTACTTC